A selection of T cell receptor beta chains follows, all from one sample in a study of T cell responses to AZD1222 COVID-19 vaccine. Some clones are missing from TCRdb's copy, which holds only in-frame ones; the method was immunoSEQ multiplex PCR. The table lists fewer than 110,000 clones, 91% of them singletons, with about 20% in the top ten. The material was peripheral blood, obtained on day 0 of AZD1222 vaccination. The source is an adult in good health. CDR3s include the opening cysteine and the closing phenylalanine or tryptophan. A D gene is named only where the DNA matches it firmly. Where a row states a size, it is once, few, many or the class of an expanded clone; other rows omit it.

TRBJ2-7 | TRBV6-2/TRBV6-3 | NA | NA | CASSYSKGYPYEQYF | TGTGCCAGCAGTTACTCGAAAGGGTACCCCTACGAGCAGTACTTC
TRBJ1-5 | TRBV13 | NA | TRBD1 | CASSVNRGPPQHF | TGTGCCAGCAGCGTAAACAGGGGCCCGCCCCAGCATTTT
TRBJ2-3 | TRBV15 | NA | NA | CATSSTTPVVTDTQYF | TGTGCCACCAGTTCTACTACTCCGGTGGTCACAGATACGCAGTATTTT
TRBJ2-5 | TRBV5-5 | NA | TRBD1 | CASSWTGEETQYF | TGTGCCAGCAGCTGGACAGGAGAAGAGACCCAGTACTTC
TRBJ1-5 | TRBV12-5 | NA | TRBD1 | CASGLVRGRGGQPQHF | TGTGCTAGTGGTTTGGTAAGGGGGCGAGGAGGACAGCCCCAGCATTTT
TRBJ1-6 | TRBV18 | NA | NA | CASSPFGVGSPLHF | TGTGCCAGCTCACCATTCGGGGTAGGGTCACCCCTCCACTTT
TRBJ2-2 | TRBV4-1 | NA | NA | CASSQDPTGELFF | TGCGCCAGCAGCCAAGATCCCACCGGGGAGCTGTTTTTT
TRBJ2-6 | TRBV25-1 | NA | NA | CATQTSGANVLTF | TGTGCCACCCAGACCTCTGGGGCCAACGTCCTGACTTTC
TRBJ1-2 | TRBV5-4 | NA | NA | CASSLDGGNTF | TGTGCCAGCAGCCTAGACGGCGGCAACACCTTC
TRBJ2-1 | TRBV18 | NA | NA | CASSPPAGVEQFF | TGTGCCAGCTCACCTCCGGCAGGGGTTGAGCAGTTCTTC
TRBJ2-3 | TRBV13 | NA | TRBD1 | CASSLEQGAGGTQYF | TGTGCCAGCAGCTTGGAACAGGGGGCAGGTGGTACGCAGTATTTT
TRBJ2-2 | TRBV10-3 | NA | NA | CAISEGGANTGELFF | TGTGCCATCAGTGAGGGGGGCGCGAACACCGGGGAGCTGTTTTTT
TRBJ1-6 | TRBV5-4 | NA | TRBD1 | CASSLQGVLNSPLHF | TGTGCCAGCAGCTTACAGGGGGTTCTCAATTCACCCCTCCACTTT
TRBJ1-6 | TRBV2 | NA | NA | CASSDRAENSPLHF | TGTGCCAGCAGTGATCGGGCGGAAAATTCACCCCTCCACTTT
TRBJ2-1 | TRBV6-2/TRBV6-3 | NA | NA | CASSYWGDEQFF | TGTGCCAGCAGTTACTGGGGGGATGAGCAGTTCTTC
TRBJ2-4 | TRBV30 | NA | TRBD1 | CAWNLGQGRNIQYF | TGTGCCTGGAACCTCGGACAGGGGAGAAACATTCAGTACTTC
TRBJ2-7 | TRBV6-5 | NA | NA | CASSYLSSDEQYF | TGTGCCAGCAGTTACCTCTCTTCAGACGAGCAGTACTTC
TRBJ2-5 | TRBV14 | NA | NA | CASSRRPQETQYF | TGTGCCAGCAGCCGGAGACCCCAAGAGACCCAGTACTTC
TRBJ2-3 | TRBV7-2 | NA | NA | CASSLRRTTDTQYF | TGTGCCAGCAGCTTACGGCGGACCACAGATACGCAGTATTTT
TRBJ1-3 | TRBV29-1 | NA | NA | CSVWTPYGGGNTIYF | TGCAGCGTTTGGACCCCTTACGGAGGAGGTAACACCATATATTTT
TRBJ2-3 | TRBV27 | NA | NA | CATGRPGARDTQYF | TGTGCCACCGGGCGACCGGGGGCCCGGGATACGCAGTATTTT
TRBJ2-7 | TRBV6-2/TRBV6-3 | NA | NA | CASSFLPRGTYEQYF | TGTGCCAGCAGTTTCCTCCCTCGAGGGACCTACGAGCAGTACTTC
TRBJ2-2 | TRBV20-1 | NA | NA | CSASGVGELFF | TGCAGTGCTAGCGGGGTCGGGGAGCTGTTTTTT
TRBJ2-1 | TRBV6-2/TRBV6-3 | NA | TRBD2 | CASSPPWLRGDNEQFF | TGTGCCAGCAGTCCGCCATGGTTGCGGGGGGACAATGAGCAGTTCTTC
TRBJ2-1 | TRBV4-3 | NA | NA | CASSQDRQVYNEQFF | TGCGCCAGCAGCCAAGATAGGCAGGTGTACAATGAGCAGTTCTTC
TRBJ2-1 | TRBV9 | few | NA | CASSVEGRPYNEQFF | TGTGCCAGCAGCGTAGAGGGCAGACCCTACAATGAGCAGTTCTTC
TRBJ2-5 | TRBV7-8 | few | TRBD1 | CASSDRDRVLETQYF | TGTGCCAGCAGCGACCGGGACAGGGTACTCGAGACCCAGTACTTC
TRBJ2-3 | TRBV19 | few | TRBD2 | CASSPGLSTDTQYF | TGTGCCAGTAGTCCGGGACTAAGCACAGATACGCAGTATTTT
TRBJ2-7 | TRBV13 | NA | TRBD1 | CASSADRGGYEQYF | TGTGCCAGCAGCGCGGACAGGGGGGGGTACGAGCAGTACTTC
TRBJ1-5 | TRBV2 | NA | TRBD1 | CASSLITGVSQPQHF | TGTGCCAGCAGCCTCATTACAGGGGTCAGTCAGCCCCAGCATTTT
TRBJ2-7 | TRBV13 | NA | TRBD2 | CASSHREGDEQYF | TGTGCCAGCAGCCATAGGGAGGGCGACGAGCAGTACTTC
TRBJ2-7 | TRBV13 | NA | TRBD2 | CASSQQAGREHEQYF | TGTGCCAGCAGCCAACAGGCGGGGAGGGAACACGAGCAGTACTTC
TRBJ2-7 | TRBV7-2 | NA | TRBD1 | CASIQTGGVGEQYF | TGTGCCAGCATCCAGACAGGGGGTGTCGGCGAGCAGTACTTC
TRBJ1-1 | TRBV27 | once | TRBD1 | CASSRTGAIGAFF | TGTGCCAGCAGTCGGACAGGGGCGATTGGGGCTTTCTTT
TRBJ1-5 | TRBV5-6 | NA | NA | CASSLNIYSNQPQHF | TGTGCCAGCAGCTTGAACATATATAGCAATCAGCCCCAGCATTTT
TRBJ1-1 | TRBV3-1/TRBV3-2 | NA | NA | CASSHNDNTEAFF | TGTGCCAGCAGCCATAACGACAACACTGAAGCTTTCTTT
TRBJ2-5 | TRBV7-6 | NA | NA | CASSLAVLRLGETQYF | TGTGCCAGCAGCTTAGCTGTTCTAAGACTTGGAGAGACCCAGTACTTC
TRBJ2-7 | TRBV19 | NA | NA | CASSITSSYEQYF | TGTGCCAGTAGTATAACTAGTTCCTACGAGCAGTACTTC
TRBJ2-7 | TRBV4-1 | NA | NA | CASSHTYGQPYEQYF | TGCGCCAGCAGCCACACCTATGGACAACCCTACGAGCAGTACTTC
TRBJ2-6 | TRBV7-2 | NA | NA | CASSLRERRSSGANVLTF | TGTGCCAGCAGCTTACGGGAAAGGAGGAGCTCTGGGGCCAACGTCCTGACTTTC
TRBJ1-4 | TRBV5-1 | NA | NA | CASSDAGSNEKLFF | TGCGCCAGCAGCGACGCCGGATCCAATGAAAAACTGTTTTTT
TRBJ1-5 | TRBV2 | NA | NA | CASREYSNQPQHF | TGTGCCAGCCGCGAGTATAGCAATCAGCCCCAGCATTTT
TRBJ2-5 | TRBV7-2 | NA | NA | CASSRPPYETQYF | TGTGCCAGCAGCCGTCCCCCCTATGAGACCCAGTACTTC
TRBJ1-2 | TRBV2 | NA | NA | CASVARGYTF | TGTGCCAGCGTGGCTAGGGGCTACACCTTC
TRBJ1-6 | TRBV7-8 | NA | NA | CASSLAPGIGNNSPLHF | TGTGCCAGCAGCTTAGCGCCGGGAATAGGCAATAATTCACCCCTCCACTTT
TRBJ1-2 | TRBV18 | NA | TRBD1 | CASSPQGDGGYTF | TGTGCCAGCTCACCTCAGGGGGACGGTGGCTACACCTTC
TRBJ1-4 | TRBV16 | once | NA | CASRSTRVTNEKLFF | TGTGCCAGCAGGTCTACCAGGGTTACTAATGAAAAACTGTTTTTT
TRBJ2-2 | TRBV5-5 | NA | NA | CASRRSVTGELFF | TGTGCCAGCCGACGTTCCGTCACCGGGGAGCTGTTTTTT
TRBJ1-2 | TRBV5-6 | NA | NA | CASSLARGVNYGYTF | TGTGCCAGCAGCTTGGCCCGGGGTGTTAACTATGGCTACACCTTC
TRBJ2-7 | TRBV6-6 | NA | TRBD2 | CASNLSGFYYEQYF | TGTGCCAGCAACCTTAGCGGGTTCTACTACGAGCAGTACTTC
TRBJ1-4 | TRBV25-1 | NA | NA | CASSEWGPEDEKLFF | TGTGCCAGCAGCGAATGGGGACCCGAGGACGAAAAACTGTTTTTT
TRBJ2-5 | TRBV5-6 | NA | NA | CASSSLPGRIQETQYF | TGTGCCAGCAGCTCACTACCGGGACGGATCCAAGAGACCCAGTACTTC
TRBJ1-1 | TRBV30 | NA | NA | CAWSVLGLNTEAFF | TGTGCCTGGAGTGTACTGGGGTTGAACACTGAAGCTTTCTTT
TRBJ2-7 | TRBV20-1 | NA | NA | CSASEGPPYEQYF | TGCAGTGCTAGTGAAGGGCCCCCCTACGAGCAGTACTTC
TRBJ1-1 | TRBV3-1/TRBV3-2 | NA | NA | CASSLGMGGTEAFF | TGTGCCAGCAGCCTAGGGATGGGCGGCACTGAAGCTTTCTTT